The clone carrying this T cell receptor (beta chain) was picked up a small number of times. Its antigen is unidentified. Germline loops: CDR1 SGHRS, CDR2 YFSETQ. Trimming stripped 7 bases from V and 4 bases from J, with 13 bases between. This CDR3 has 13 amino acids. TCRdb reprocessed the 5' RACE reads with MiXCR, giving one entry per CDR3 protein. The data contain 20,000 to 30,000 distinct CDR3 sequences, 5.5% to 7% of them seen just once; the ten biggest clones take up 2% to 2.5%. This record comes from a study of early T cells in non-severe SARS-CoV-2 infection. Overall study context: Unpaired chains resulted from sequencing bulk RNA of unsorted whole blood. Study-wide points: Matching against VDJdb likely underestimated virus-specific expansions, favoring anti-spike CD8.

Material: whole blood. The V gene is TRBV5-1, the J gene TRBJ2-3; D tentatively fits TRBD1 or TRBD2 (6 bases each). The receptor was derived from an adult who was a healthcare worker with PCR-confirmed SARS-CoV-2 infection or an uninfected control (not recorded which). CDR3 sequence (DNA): TGCGCCAGCTCAAGGGGGGAGGCAGATACGCAGTATTTT. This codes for CASSRGEADTQYF.